The 27 T cell receptor beta chains below come from one sample, sequenced in a study of neurological immune-mediated disorders. TCRdb passed the 5' RACE reads through MiXCR, listing each CDR3 protein once. The sample includes fewer than 25,000 distinct CDR3 sequences, less than 11% of them seen just once. Sample: PBMCs. Source of these receptors: a woman in her sixties with HTLV-1-associated myelopathy (HAM/TSP).

In its sample, this clonotype ranks as medium-sized. The CDR3 sequence: CSARDQGAGNEKLFF. DNA of the CDR3: TGCAGTGCTAGAGATCAAGGGGCAGGGAATGAAAAACTGTTTTTT. This rearrangement joins TRBV20-1 to TRBJ1-4, with D possibly TRBD1 on 5 matching bases. The germline V gene has CDR1 DFQATT and CDR2 SNEGSKA (reference sequence). V was shortened by 0 bases and J by 5 bases, with 13 bases between the two germline ends. This CDR3 has 15 amino acids.

The table lists this clonotype with many counts. The chain joins TRBV4-1 to TRBJ1-1; 8 bases are a match to TRBD1. The V and J ends lost 6 bases and 4 bases, in that order; junction bases with no gene match: 10. The CDR3 is 15 amino acids. The germline CDR1 and CDR2 sequences are MGHRA and YSYEKL. The CDR3 coding sequence is TGCGCCAGCAGAGATATTGCAGGGGGCCCCACTGAAGCTTTCTTT. It encodes CASRDIAGGPTEAFF.

By share, this clonotype ranks as medium-sized. The CDR3 DNA is TGTGCCAGCAGTCACGGGGCGGCCTATGAGCAGTTCTTC. It encodes CASSHGAAYEQFF. V usage is TRBV12-3 or TRBV12-4 and J usage is TRBJ2-1; D is possibly TRBD1 or TRBD2 (5 bases each). CDR3 length equals 13 residues. The ends were cut back, 5 bases at V and 8 bases at J, with 13 bases in the middle.

This clonotype was seen at least ten times. This chain joins TRBV27 and TRBJ2-7; 7 bases agree with TRBD2. CDR1 and CDR2 from the germline V gene are MNHEY and SMNVEV (reference sequence). Unmatched junction bases numbered 13, after V lost 4 bases and J lost 4 bases. CDR3 size: 16 residues. The CDR3 DNA reads as TGTGCCAGCAGTTCACACACTCCAGGGAGGGCGTACGAGCAGTACTTC. Protein sequence: CASSSHTPGRAYEQYF.

This clonotype was counted many times. The chain's CDR3 is CAGSRLAGNEQFF. The CDR3 DNA follows: TGTGCCGGCTCGAGACTAGCGGGCAATGAGCAGTTCTTC. This sequence joins TRBV30 and TRBJ2-1, with TRBD2 matching over 10 bases. This CDR3 has 13 residues. The V and J ends lost 8 bases and 6 bases, in that order; junction bases with no gene match: 7. CDR1 is GTSNPN, CDR2 SVGIG, per germline (reference sequence). The whole variable domain, filled in from reference TRBV30 and TRBJ2-1, reads SQTIHQWPATLVQPVGSPLSLECTVEGTSNPNLYWYRQAAGRGLQLLFYSVGIGQISSEVPQNLSASRPQDRQFILSSKKLLLSDSGFYLCAGSRLAGNEQFFGPGTRLTVL.

This clonotype showed up many times. The chain is built from TRBV20-1 and TRBJ1-2; 9 bases line up with TRBD1. Germline loops: CDR1 DFQATT, CDR2 SNEGSKA (reference sequence). The CDR3 totals 15 residues. V trimming: 2 bases; J trimming: 5 bases; junction bases outside the gene matches: 9. The DNA for the CDR3 is TGCAGTGCTAGACGTCCCGGGACAGGGTTTTATGGCTACACCTTC. Translating gives CSARRPGTGFYGYTF.

This clonotype has more than one count but fewer than ten. The V and J genes are TRBV5-1 and TRBJ2-2, with D possibly called TRBD1 or TRBD2 (5 bases each). Trimming removed 5 bases from V and 1 base from J, with 6 bases in between. Germline values: CDR1 SGHRS, CDR2 YFSETQ. The CDR3 loop spans 13 amino acids. The CDR3 DNA reads as TGCGCCAGCAGGGGGGAGAACACCGGGGAGCTGTTTTTT. This sequence encodes CASRGENTGELFF.

This clonotype was found many times. The CDR3 DNA reads as TGTGCCAGCAGCTCCCAGACAGGCCAACTCTCCTACGAGCAGTACTTC. Its translation is CASSSQTGQLSYEQYF. The chain employs TRBV7-3 and TRBJ2-7; a weak D match, TRBD1 (6 bases). V gave up 4 bases and J gave up 0 bases, with 16 bases separating them. The CDR3 has 16 amino acids. CDR1 and CDR2 from the germline V gene are SGHTA and FQGTGA. Full variable domain (outside the CDR3, taken from reference TRBV7-3 and TRBJ2-7): GAGVSQTPSNKVTEKGKYVELRCDPISGHTALYWYRQSLGQGPEFLIYFQGTGAADDSGLPNDRFFAVRPEGSVSTLKIQRTERGDSAVYLCASSSQTGQLSYEQYFGPGTRLTVT.

This clonotype was picked up many times. CDR3 coding DNA: TGTGCCAGCAGCCTTTGGTCACCCCTCCACTTT. This translates into CASSLWSPLHF. The chain employs TRBV7-2 and TRBJ1-6; D not certain. V lost 5 bases to trimming and J lost 10 bases, with 6 bases between them. CDR3 size: 11 residues. CDR1 SGHTA and CDR2 FQGNSA come from the germline V gene.

The gene calls are TRBV10-2 and TRBJ1-1; TRBD1 is a possible D gene (5 bases). The germline CDR1 and CDR2 sequences are WSHSY and SAAADI. The CDR3 has 14 residues. The V gene lost 4 bases and the J gene lost 0 bases, with 9 bases spanning the gap. DNA of the CDR3: TGCGCCAGCAGTGGCTCAGGGATGAACACTGAAGCTTTCTTT. It yields the protein CASSGSGMNTEAFF.

This clonotype was seen repeatedly, ten times or more. The V call is TRBV7-9, the J call TRBJ2-3; D is uncertain. The CDR3 is made up of 16 amino acids. Germline assignment: CDR1 SEHNR and CDR2 FQNEAQ (reference sequence). The ends were cut back, 5 bases at V and 4 bases at J, with 19 bases in the middle. The CDR3: CASSTNLGLVADTQYF. In nucleotides, the CDR3 is TGTGCCAGCAGCACCAATTTAGGGTTAGTCGCAGATACGCAGTATTTT.

V usage is TRBV20-1 and J usage is TRBJ1-4, with a weak D call TRBD1 (5 bases). The CDR3 length is 18 residues. Between the trimmed V and J ends, which lost 0 bases and 2 bases, there was a span of 19 bases. Germline V CDR1 and CDR2: DFQATT, SNEGSKA (reference sequence). DNA for the CDR3: TGCAGTGCTAGAGACCAGCCAGGGAGAGGATCGACTAATGAAAAACTGTTTTTT. It yields the protein CSARDQPGRGSTNEKLFF.

This clonotype has at least ten counts. This chain links TRBV15 with TRBJ2-3; D possibly corresponds to TRBD1 (5 bases). Trimming pared 2 bases from V and 0 bases from J, leaving 9 bases between. The CDR3 length is 15 residues. CDR1 is LNHNV, CDR2 YYDKDF, per germline (reference sequence). The CDR3 loop is CATSRRTSSTDTQYF. In DNA form, the CDR3 reads TGTGCCACCAGCAGAAGGACATCTAGCACAGATACGCAGTATTTT.

Ten or more counts support this clonotype. The CDR3 spells CAWSYGQGRGYTF. In DNA, the CDR3 is TGTGCCTGGAGCTATGGACAGGGCCGAGGCTACACCTTC. The V gene is TRBV30, the J gene TRBJ1-2, with TRBD1 matching over 8 bases. Trimming removed 3 bases from V and 8 bases from J; junction bases left unmatched: 8. Germline lookup yields CDR1 GTSNPN and CDR2 SVGIG (reference sequence). This CDR3 spans 13 amino acids.

The chain combines TRBV20-1 with TRBJ1-4; 7 positions agree with TRBD1. With V trimmed by 5 bases and J by 8 bases, 11 bases remained unmatched. CDR3 length equals 14 residues. CDR1 and CDR2 (germline): DFQATT, SNEGSKA (reference sequence). CDR3 amino acids: CSAGRQGSVEKLFF. In DNA, the CDR3 is TGCAGTGCTGGAAGACAGGGTTCGGTAGAAAAACTGTTTTTT.

The V and J genes are TRBV5-1 and TRBJ2-1; 10 bases are a match to TRBD2. V was clipped by 4 bases and J by 6 bases; unmatched bases: 7. Germline lookup yields CDR1 SGHRS and CDR2 YFSETQ. There are 15 residues in the CDR3. The CDR3 spells CASSNSGGALNEQFF. The CDR3 nucleotides read TGCGCCAGCAGCAACAGCGGGGGGGCCCTCAATGAGCAGTTCTTC.

By share, this clonotype counts as medium-sized. The V call is TRBV20-1, the J call TRBJ2-3, with 11 positions matching TRBD2. J gave up 2 bases and V 5 bases, and 3 bases lay outside the gene matches. CDR1 is DFQATT and CDR2 is SNEGSKA in the germline V gene (reference sequence). This CDR3 is 14 amino acids long. The CDR3 DNA reads TGCAGTGCTCAACTAGCGGGGGTCACAGATACGCAGTATTTT. Protein product: CSAQLAGVTDTQYF.

This clonotype was counted many times. The CDR3 DNA sequence: TGTGCCAGCAGCACCTTGACAGGGGGCGCGGAGACCCAGTACTTC. This codes for CASSTLTGGAETQYF. The chain joins TRBV7-8 to TRBJ2-5, with 10 nucleotides matching TRBD1. This CDR3 is built from 15 residues. CDR1 and CDR2 (germline): SGHVS, FQNEAQ. V lost 5 bases to trimming and J lost 5 bases; unmatched junction nucleotides: 8.

Many counts were recorded for this clonotype. The genes are TRBV5-1 and TRBJ2-2; 12 bases match TRBD2. CDR1 is SGHRS, CDR2 YFSETQ, per germline. V was clipped by 3 bases and J by 1 base; unmatched bases: 7. This CDR3 is built from 18 residues. CDR3 DNA: TGCGCCAGCAGCTATCTCGGACTAGCGGGAAAGAACACCGGGGAGCTGTTTTTT. Protein product: CASSYLGLAGKNTGELFF. Based on the CDR3 plus reference TRBV5-1 and TRBJ2-2, the full variable domain is KAGVTQTPRYLIKTRGQQVTLSCSPISGHRSVSWYQQTPGQGLQFLFEYFSETQRNKGNFPGRFSGRQFSNSRSEMNVSTLELGDSALYLCASSYLGLAGKNTGELFFGEGSRLTVL.

This clonotype was found a few times. V and J are TRBV30 and TRBJ2-5; 15 nucleotides agree with TRBD2. The CDR3 spans 16 residues. Germline CDR1 is GTSNPN and CDR2 is SVGIG (reference sequence). V gave up 2 bases and J gave up 5 bases; unmatched junction bases: 6. CDR3 protein: CAWSTGLAGGSETQYF. CDR3 bases: TGTGCCTGGAGTACGGGACTAGCGGGGGGTTCTGAGACCCAGTACTTC.

This clonotype has at least ten counts. The CDR3 nucleotides are TGCGCCAGCAGGGTCGGGGGCTCTACCTACAATGAGCAGTTCTTC. This encodes CASRVGGSTYNEQFF. The V and J genes are TRBV5-1 and TRBJ2-1, with D perhaps TRBD1 or TRBD2 (6 bases each). CDR3 size: 15 residues. V gave up 5 bases and J gave up 2 bases, with 14 bases separating them. The germline V gene has CDR1 SGHRS and CDR2 YFSETQ.

In this sample, this clonotype turned up many times. V is TRBV20-1 and J is TRBJ2-7, with D unclear. Trimming stripped 5 bases from V and 3 bases from J, with 17 bases between. This CDR3 comprises 14 residues. The germline gives CDR1 DFQATT, CDR2 SNEGSKA (reference sequence). As DNA, the CDR3 is TGCAGTGCTGTCACCCCCAAGGAAGACTACGAGCAGTACTTC. It yields the protein CSAVTPKEDYEQYF.

This clonotype has ten or more counts. The CDR3 sequence is CASSFYNSPLHF. CDR3 sequence (DNA): TGTGCCAGCAGCTTCTATAATTCACCCCTCCACTTT. The genes are TRBV7-6 and TRBJ1-6; D is undetermined. Germline-derived CDR1 and CDR2 are SGHVS and FNYEAQ. Trimming shortened V by 3 bases and J by 3 bases, and 0 bases separated the two germline ends. This CDR3 has 12 residues.

The rearrangement links TRBV5-1 to TRBJ2-1; TRBD2 matches 7 bases. With 2 bases clipped from V and 2 bases from J, the junction kept 16 bases outside the gene matches. Germline CDR1 and CDR2: SGHRS and YFSETQ. The CDR3 has 19 residues. The CDR3 sequence is CASSFDLADGGTPYNEQFF. Here the CDR3 DNA reads TGCGCCAGCAGCTTCGATCTAGCAGACGGGGGGACCCCCTACAATGAGCAGTTCTTC.

The rearrangement joins TRBV20-1 to TRBJ1-1; 7 bases align to TRBD1. Germline trimming cut 1 base from V and 1 base from J; bases unmatched to any gene: 3. The germline CDR1 and CDR2 sequences are DFQATT and SNEGSKA (reference sequence). The CDR3 covers 14 residues. The DNA for the CDR3 is TGCAGTGCTAGAGGAGGGGGCGCGAACACTGAAGCTTTCTTT. It is translated as CSARGGGANTEAFF.

CDR3 loop: CSARETGRLGGELFF. The DNA of the CDR3 is TGCAGTGCTAGAGAAACGGGACGACTCGGAGGGGAGCTGTTTTTT. The chain carries TRBV20-1 and TRBJ2-2; perhaps D is TRBD1 or TRBD2 (5 bases each). Trimming shortened V by 0 bases and J by 8 bases, and 16 bases separated the two germline ends. This CDR3 has 15 amino acids. Germline CDR1 is DFQATT and CDR2 is SNEGSKA (reference sequence).

This clonotype was detected once. The V gene is TRBV20-1, the J gene TRBJ2-3; D call uncertain. Trimming cost V 4 bases and J 3 bases, with 17 bases left between them. The CDR3 spans 15 residues. Germline-derived CDR1 and CDR2 are DFQATT and SNEGSKA (reference sequence). The CDR3 sequence is CSAKDLEDVTDTQYF. CDR3 nucleotide sequence: TGCAGTGCTAAAGACTTAGAAGATGTTACAGATACGCAGTATTTT.